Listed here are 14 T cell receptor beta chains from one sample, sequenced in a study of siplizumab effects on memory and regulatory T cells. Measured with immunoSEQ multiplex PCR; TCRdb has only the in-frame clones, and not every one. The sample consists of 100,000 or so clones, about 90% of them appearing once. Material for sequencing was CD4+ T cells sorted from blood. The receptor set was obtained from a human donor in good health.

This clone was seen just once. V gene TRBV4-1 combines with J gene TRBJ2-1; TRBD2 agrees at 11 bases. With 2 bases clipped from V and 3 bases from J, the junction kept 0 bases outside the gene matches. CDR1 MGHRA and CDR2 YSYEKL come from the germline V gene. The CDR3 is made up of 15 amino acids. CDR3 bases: TGCGCCAGCAGCCAAACTAGCGGGAGCTACAATGAGCAGTTCTTC. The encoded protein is CASSQTSGSYNEQFF.

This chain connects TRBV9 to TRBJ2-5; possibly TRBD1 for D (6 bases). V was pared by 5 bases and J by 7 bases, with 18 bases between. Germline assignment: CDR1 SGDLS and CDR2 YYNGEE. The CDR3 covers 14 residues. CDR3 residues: CASSPGAQDGTQYF. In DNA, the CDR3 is TGTGCCAGCAGTCCAGGGGCCCAGGATGGGACCCAGTACTTC.

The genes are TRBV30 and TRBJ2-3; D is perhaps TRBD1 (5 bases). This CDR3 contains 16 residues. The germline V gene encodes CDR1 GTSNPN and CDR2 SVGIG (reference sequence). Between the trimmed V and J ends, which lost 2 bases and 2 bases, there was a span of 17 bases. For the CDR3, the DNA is TGTGCCTGGAGTTTCCCTCGGACACACCCCACAGATACGCAGTATTTT. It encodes CAWSFPRTHPTDTQYF.

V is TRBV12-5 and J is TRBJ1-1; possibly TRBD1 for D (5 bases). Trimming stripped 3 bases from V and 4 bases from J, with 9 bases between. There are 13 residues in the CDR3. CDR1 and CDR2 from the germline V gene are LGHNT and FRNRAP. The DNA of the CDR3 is TGTGCTAGTGGTTTCGGCGGGGGCACTGAAGCTTTCTTT. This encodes CASGFGGGTEAFF.

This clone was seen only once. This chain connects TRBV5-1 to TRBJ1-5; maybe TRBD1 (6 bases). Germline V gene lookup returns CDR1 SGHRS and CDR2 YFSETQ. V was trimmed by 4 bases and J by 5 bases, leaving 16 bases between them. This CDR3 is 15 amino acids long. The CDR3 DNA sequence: TGCGCCAGCAGCCTATCGGGGGCCCAGGATCAGCCCCAGCATTTT. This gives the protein CASSLSGAQDQPQHF.

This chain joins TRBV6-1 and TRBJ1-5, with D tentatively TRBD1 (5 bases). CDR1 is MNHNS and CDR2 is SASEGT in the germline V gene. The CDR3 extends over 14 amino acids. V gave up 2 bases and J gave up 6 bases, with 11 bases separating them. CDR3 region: CASSEYGGSQPQHF. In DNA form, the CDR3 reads TGTGCCAGCAGTGAATATGGGGGGAGTCAGCCCCAGCATTTT.

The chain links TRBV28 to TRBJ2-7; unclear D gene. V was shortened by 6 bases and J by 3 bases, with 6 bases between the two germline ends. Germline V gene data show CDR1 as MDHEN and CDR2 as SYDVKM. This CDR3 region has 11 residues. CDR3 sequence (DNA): TGTGCCAGCAGCTTGATCTACGAGCAGTACTTC. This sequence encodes CASSLIYEQYF.

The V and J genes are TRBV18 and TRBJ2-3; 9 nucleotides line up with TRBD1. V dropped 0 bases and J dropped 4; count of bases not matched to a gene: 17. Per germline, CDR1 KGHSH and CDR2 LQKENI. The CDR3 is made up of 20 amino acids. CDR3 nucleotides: TGTGCCAGCTCACCACCCAATGCCGCCACCGGGACAGGGATTTCAGATACGCAGTATTTT. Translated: CASSPPNAATGTGISDTQYF.

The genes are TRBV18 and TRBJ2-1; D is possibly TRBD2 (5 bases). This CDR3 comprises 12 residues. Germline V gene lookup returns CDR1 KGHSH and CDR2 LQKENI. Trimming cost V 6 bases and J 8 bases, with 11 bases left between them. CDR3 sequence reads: CASSPTGDEQFF. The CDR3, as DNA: TGTGCCAGCTCGCCGACCGGGGATGAGCAGTTCTTC.

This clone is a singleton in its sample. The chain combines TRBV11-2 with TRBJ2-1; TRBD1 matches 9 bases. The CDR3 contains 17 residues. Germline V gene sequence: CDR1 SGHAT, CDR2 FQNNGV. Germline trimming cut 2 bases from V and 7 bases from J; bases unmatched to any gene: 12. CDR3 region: CASSLLGVRDRDNEQFF. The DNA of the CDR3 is TGTGCCAGCAGCTTATTGGGGGTCCGGGACAGGGATAATGAGCAGTTCTTC.

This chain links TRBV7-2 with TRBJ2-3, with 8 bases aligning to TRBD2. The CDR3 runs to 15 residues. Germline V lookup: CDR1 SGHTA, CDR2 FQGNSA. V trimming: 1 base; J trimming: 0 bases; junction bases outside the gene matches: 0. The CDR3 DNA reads TGTGCCAGCAGCTTAGGACTAGCGAGCACAGATACGCAGTATTTT. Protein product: CASSLGLASTDTQYF.

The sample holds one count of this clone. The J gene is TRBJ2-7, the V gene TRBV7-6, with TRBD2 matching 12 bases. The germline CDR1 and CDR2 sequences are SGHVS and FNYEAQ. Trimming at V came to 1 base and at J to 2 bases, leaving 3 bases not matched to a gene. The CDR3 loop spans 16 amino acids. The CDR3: CASSLVLAGGTYEQYF. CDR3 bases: TGTGCCAGCAGCTTAGTACTAGCGGGAGGTACCTACGAGCAGTACTTC.

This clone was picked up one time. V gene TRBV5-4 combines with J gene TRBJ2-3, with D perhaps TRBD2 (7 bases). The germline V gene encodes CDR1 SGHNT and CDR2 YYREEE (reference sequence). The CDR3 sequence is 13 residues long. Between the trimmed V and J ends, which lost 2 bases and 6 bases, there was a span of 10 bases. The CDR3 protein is CASSLQGGDTQYF. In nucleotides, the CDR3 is TGTGCCAGCAGCTTACAGGGAGGGGATACGCAGTATTTT.

The CDR3 spells CASSQGLAQETQYF. CDR3 nucleotides: TGTGCCAGCTCACAAGGACTAGCTCAAGAGACCCAGTACTTC. This sequence joins TRBV18 and TRBJ2-5; 8 positions match TRBD2. The CDR3 totals 14 residues. Germline V gene sequence: CDR1 KGHSH, CDR2 LQKENI. V shed 4 bases, J shed 2 bases, and the junction held 3 bases outside the gene matches.